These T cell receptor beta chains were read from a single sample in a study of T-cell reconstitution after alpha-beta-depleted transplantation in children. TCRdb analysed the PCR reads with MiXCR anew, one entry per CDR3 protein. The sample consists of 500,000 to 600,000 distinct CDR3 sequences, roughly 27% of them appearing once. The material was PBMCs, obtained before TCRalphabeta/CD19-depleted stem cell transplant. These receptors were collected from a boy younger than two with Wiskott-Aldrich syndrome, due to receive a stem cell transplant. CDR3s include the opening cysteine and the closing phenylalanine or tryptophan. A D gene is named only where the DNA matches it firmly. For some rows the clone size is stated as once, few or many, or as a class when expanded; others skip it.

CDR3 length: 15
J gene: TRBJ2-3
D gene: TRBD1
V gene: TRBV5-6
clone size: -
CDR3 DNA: TGTGCCAGCAGTTGGGGGGACAGGGATCTCGATACGCAGTATTTT
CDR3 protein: CASSWGDRDLDTQYF

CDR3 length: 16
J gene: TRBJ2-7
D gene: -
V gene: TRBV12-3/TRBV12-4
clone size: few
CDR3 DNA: TGTGCCAGCAGCCTGAATAAGGGAGCGAGGGAGGCCGAGCAGTACTTC
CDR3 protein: CASSLNKGAREAEQYF

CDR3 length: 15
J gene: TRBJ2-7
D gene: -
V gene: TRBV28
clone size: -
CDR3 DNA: TGTGCCAGCAGTTTATTTAGCAGAGATACCTACGAGCAGTACTTC
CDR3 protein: CASSLFSRDTYEQYF

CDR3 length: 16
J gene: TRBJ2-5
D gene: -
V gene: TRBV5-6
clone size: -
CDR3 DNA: TGTGCCAGCAGCTATGGAACCCAGGGGAGGGTGGAGACCCAGTACTTC
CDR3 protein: CASSYGTQGRVETQYF

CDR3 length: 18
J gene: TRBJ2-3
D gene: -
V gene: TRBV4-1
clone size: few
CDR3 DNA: TGCGCCAGCAGCCAAGACGTAAGAGGGCGCTTAAGCACAGATACGCAGTATTTT
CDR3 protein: CASSQDVRGRLSTDTQYF

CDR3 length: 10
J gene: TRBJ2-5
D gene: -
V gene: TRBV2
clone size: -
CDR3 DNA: TGTGCCAGCCTCGGGGAGACCCAGTACTTC
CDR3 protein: CASLGETQYF

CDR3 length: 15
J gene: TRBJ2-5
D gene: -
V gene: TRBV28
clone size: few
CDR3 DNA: TGTGCCAGCAGTTTTAGAGGCGGGTATCAAGAGACCCAGTACTTC
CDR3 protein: CASSFRGGYQETQYF

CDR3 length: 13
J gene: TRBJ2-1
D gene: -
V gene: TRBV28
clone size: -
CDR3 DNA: TGTGCCAGCGGGATTGATTTGGGCAATGAGCAGTTCTTC
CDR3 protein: CASGIDLGNEQFF

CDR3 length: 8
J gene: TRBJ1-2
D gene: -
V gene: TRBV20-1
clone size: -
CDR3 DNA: TGCAGTTCGTCTGGCTACACCTTC
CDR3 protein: CSSSGYTF

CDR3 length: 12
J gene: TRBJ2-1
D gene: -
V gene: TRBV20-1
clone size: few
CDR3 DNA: TGCAGTGCTAGACCTACTTATAATGAGCAGTTCTTC
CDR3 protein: CSARPTYNEQFF

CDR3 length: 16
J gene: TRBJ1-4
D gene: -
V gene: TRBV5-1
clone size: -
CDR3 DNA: TGCGCCAGCAGCTGGAGACCTTTCGCAACTAATGAAAAACTGTTTTTT
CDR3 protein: CASSWRPFATNEKLFF

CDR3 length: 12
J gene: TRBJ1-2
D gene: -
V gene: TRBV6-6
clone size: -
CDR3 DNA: TGTGCCAGCAGAGTAGACAGTCGGGGCTACACCTTC
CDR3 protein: CASRVDSRGYTF

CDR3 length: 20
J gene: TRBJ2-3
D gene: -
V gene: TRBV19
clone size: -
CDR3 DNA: TGTGCCAGTAGTTTCATGGGGGGCAGCTCGTCCCAAACGGACACAGATACGCAGTATTTT
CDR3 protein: CASSFMGGSSSQTDTDTQYF

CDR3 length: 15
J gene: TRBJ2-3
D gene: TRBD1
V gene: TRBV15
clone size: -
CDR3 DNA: TGTGCCACCAGCAAAGGACAGGGGGCGGGAGATACGCAGTATTTT
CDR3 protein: CATSKGQGAGDTQYF

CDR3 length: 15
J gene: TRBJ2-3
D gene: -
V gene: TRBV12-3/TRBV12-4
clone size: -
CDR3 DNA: TGTGCCAGCAGTTTAAAGCAGGGTACGGCAGATACGCAGTATTTT
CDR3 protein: CASSLKQGTADTQYF

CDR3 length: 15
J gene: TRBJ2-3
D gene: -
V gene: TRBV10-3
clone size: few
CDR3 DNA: TGTGCCATCAGCATTGACGGACGACCCACAGATACGCAGTATTTT
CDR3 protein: CAISIDGRPTDTQYF